Listed below are T cell receptor beta chains from one sample, sequenced in a study of Tregs in tolerant kidney transplant recipients. Some clones are missing from TCRdb's copy, which holds only in-frame ones; the method was immunoSEQ multiplex PCR. Of about 44,000 clones listed, around 95% are singletons. What these receptors recognize is not known. Specimen: Tregs from blood cultured with allogeneic cells. These receptors were collected from a human donor in good health. Each CDR3 is given with its conserved first and last residue. The D gene is left open where the match is weak. Size is stated for part of the rows, as once, few or many counts, or as a class when the clone is expanded.

TRBJ1-1	TRBV5-8	-	TRBD1	CASKFYGTENTEAFF	TGTGCCAGCAAATTTTACGGGACAGAGAACACTGAAGCTTTCTTT
TRBJ2-1	TRBV18	once	TRBD2	CASSPAGTSSNEQFF	TGTGCCAGCTCACCGGCCGGGACTAGCAGCAATGAGCAGTTCTTC
TRBJ2-7	TRBV29-1	-	-	CSVDSGTYEQYF	TGCAGCGTTGACTCCGGGACCTACGAGCAGTACTTC
TRBJ2-5	TRBV7-7	-	-	CASSLVVSQGYETQYF	TGTGCCAGCAGCTTAGTCGTTTCACAGGGCTACGAGACCCAGTACTTC
TRBJ2-5	TRBV27	once	TRBD1	CASSRGQGAQVETQYF	TGTGCCAGCAGTCGTGGACAGGGGGCACAAGTAGAGACCCAGTACTTC
TRBJ2-7	TRBV5-6	once	-	CASSPLERSYEQYF	TGTGCCAGCAGCCCTTTGGAGCGGAGCTACGAGCAGTACTTC
TRBJ1-2	TRBV6-1	-	-	CASSESSLALYGYTF	TGTGCCAGCAGTGAAAGTAGCTTGGCGCTCTATGGCTACACCTTC
TRBJ2-3	TRBV21-1	-	-	CATKNGQGAGDTQYF	TGTGCCACAAAAAATGGGCAGGGGGCGGGAGATACGCAGTATTTT
TRBJ1-2	TRBV7-8	-	TRBD1	CASSLIRQGFVAGGYTF	TGTGCCAGCAGCTTAATCCGACAGGGATTTGTCGCGGGTGGCTACACCTTC
TRBJ1-6	TRBV6-5	-	TRBD1	CASSYSTGGNSPLHF	TGTGCCAGCAGTTACTCGACAGGGGGCAATTCACCCCTCCACTTT
TRBJ2-5	TRBV30	-	-	CASQLPDSYKTQYF	TGTGCCTCCCAACTCCCGGACTCATACAAGACCCAGTACTTC
TRBJ2-7	TRBV27	-	-	CASSPLVLSYEQYF	TGTGCCAGCAGTCCCCTAGTCCTCTCCTACGAGCAGTACTTC
TRBJ2-1	TRBV5-1	-	-	CASSLSGSLFF	TGCGCCAGCAGCTTGTCCGGGAGCCTGTTCTTC
TRBJ1-1	TRBV6-1	-	TRBD1	CASLRGTAYTEAFF	TGTGCCAGCCTCCGGGGGACAGCTTACACTGAAGCTTTCTTT
TRBJ2-1	TRBV6-1	once	-	CASSWTTSSYNEQFF	TGTGCCAGCAGTTGGACTACTAGCTCCTACAATGAGCAGTTCTTC
TRBJ2-7	TRBV28	-	-	CASANDRPPREQYF	TGTGCCAGCGCCAATGACAGGCCCCCGAGGGAGCAGTACTTC
TRBJ2-7	TRBV18	-	-	CASSHTGSSYEQYF	TGTGCCAGCTCACACACAGGGAGCTCCTACGAGCAGTACTTC
TRBJ1-1	TRBV18	-	-	CASSPSREAFF	TGTGCCAGCTCACCAAGCCGGGAAGCTTTCTTT
TRBJ2-5	TRBV6-4	-	-	CASSEKGESETQYF	TGTGCCAGCAGTGAAAAAGGCGAGTCGGAGACCCAGTACTTC
TRBJ1-1	TRBV11-1	-	-	CASSLFAGRGTEAFF	TGTGCCAGCAGTTTGTTTGCGGGGCGGGGAACTGAAGCTTTCTTT
TRBJ2-3	TRBV5-4	once	TRBD2	CASTNGLATNTQYF	TGTGCCAGCACCAACGGACTAGCGACAAATACGCAGTATTTT
TRBJ1-1	TRBV11-2	-	-	CASSLAVGPLNTEAFF	TGTGCCAGCAGCTTAGCCGTGGGGCCCTTAAACACTGAAGCTTTCTTT
TRBJ2-3	TRBV7-8	-	TRBD2	CASSSNLLARGLAADTQYF	TGTGCCAGCAGCTCGAATTTACTAGCGCGGGGTCTCGCCGCAGATACGCAGTATTTT
TRBJ2-1	TRBV5-1	-	TRBD2	CASSLGLAGSYNEQFF	TGCGCCAGCAGCTTAGGACTAGCGGGGTCCTACAATGAGCAGTTCTTC
TRBJ1-3	TRBV6-5	once	-	CASSYFLGGNTIYF	TGTGCCAGCAGTTACTTCCTCGGTGGAAACACCATATATTTT
TRBJ1-2	TRBV6-5	-	-	CASSHGPSYGYTF	TGTGCCAGCAGCCATGGGCCGAGCTATGGCTACACCTTC
TRBJ1-1	TRBV7-8	-	-	CASSLGPGGAFF	TGTGCCAGCAGTCTAGGGCCCGGGGGGGCTTTCTTT
TRBJ2-5	TRBV2	once	TRBD1	CASSQGQGRQETQYF	TGTGCCAGCAGCCAAGGACAGGGTCGCCAAGAGACCCAGTACTTC